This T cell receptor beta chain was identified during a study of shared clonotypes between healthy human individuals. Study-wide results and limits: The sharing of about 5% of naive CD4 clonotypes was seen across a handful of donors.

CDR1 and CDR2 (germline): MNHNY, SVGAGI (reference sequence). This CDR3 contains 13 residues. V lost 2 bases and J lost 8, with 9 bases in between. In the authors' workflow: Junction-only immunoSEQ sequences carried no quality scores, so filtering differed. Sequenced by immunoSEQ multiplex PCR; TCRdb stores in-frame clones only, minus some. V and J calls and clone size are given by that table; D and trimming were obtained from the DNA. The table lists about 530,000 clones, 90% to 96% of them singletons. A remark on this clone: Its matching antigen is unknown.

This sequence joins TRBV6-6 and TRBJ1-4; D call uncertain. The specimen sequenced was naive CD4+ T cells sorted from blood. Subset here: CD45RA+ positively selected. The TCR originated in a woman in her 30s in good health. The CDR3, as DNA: TGTGCCAGCAGTTACGGACTCGACGAAAAACTGTTTTTT. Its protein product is CASSYGLDEKLFF.